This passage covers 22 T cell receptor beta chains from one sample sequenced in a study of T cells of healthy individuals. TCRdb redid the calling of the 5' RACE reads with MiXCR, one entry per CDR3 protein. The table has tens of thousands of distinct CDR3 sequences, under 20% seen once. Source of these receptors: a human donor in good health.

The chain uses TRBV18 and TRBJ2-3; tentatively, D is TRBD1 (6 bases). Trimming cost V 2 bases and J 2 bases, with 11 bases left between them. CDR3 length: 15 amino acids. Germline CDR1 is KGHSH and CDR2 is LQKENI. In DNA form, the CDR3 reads TGTGCCAGCTCACCAGGAGCAGGGGACACAGATACGCAGTATTTT. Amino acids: CASSPGAGDTDTQYF.

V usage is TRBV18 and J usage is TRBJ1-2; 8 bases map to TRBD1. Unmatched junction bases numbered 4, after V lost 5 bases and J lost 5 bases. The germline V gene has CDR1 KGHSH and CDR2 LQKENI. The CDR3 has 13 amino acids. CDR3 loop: CASSLQGAYGYTF. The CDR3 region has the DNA TGTGCCAGCTCATTGCAGGGGGCTTATGGCTACACCTTC.

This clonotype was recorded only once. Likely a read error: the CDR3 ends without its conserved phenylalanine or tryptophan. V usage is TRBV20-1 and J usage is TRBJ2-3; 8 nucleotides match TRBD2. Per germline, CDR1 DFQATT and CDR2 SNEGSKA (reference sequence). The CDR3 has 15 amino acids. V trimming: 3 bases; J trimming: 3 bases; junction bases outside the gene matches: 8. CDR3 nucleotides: TGCAGTGCTAGCGGGAGGGCCGAAGGTACAGATACGCAGTATATT. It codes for CSASGRAEGTDTQYI.

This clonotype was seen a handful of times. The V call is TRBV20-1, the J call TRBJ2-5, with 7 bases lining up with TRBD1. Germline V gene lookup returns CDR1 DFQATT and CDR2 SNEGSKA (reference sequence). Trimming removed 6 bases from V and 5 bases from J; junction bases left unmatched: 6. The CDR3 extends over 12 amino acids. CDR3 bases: TGCAGTGCCAACGACAGGGTGGAGACCCAGTACTTC. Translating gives CSANDRVETQYF.

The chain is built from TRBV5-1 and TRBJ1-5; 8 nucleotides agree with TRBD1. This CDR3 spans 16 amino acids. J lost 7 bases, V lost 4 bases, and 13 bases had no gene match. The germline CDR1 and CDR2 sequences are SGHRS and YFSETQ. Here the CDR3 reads CASSRQTGQAKQPQHF. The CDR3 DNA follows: TGCGCCAGCAGCCGCCAAACGGGACAGGCTAAACAGCCCCAGCATTTT.

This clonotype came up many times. The DNA for the CDR3 is TGTGCCAGCAGTTTATGGGGGATTTTTAGCTCCTATAATTCACCCCTCCACTTT. It translates to CASSLWGIFSSYNSPLHF. The chain carries TRBV28 and TRBJ1-6; no clear D. Germline V gene lookup returns CDR1 MDHEN and CDR2 SYDVKM. This CDR3 has 18 amino acids. The V end was cut by 0 bases, the J end by 0 bases, with 12 bases between. Full variable domain (remainder filled in from reference TRBV28 and TRBJ1-6): DVKVTQSSRYLVKRTGEKVFLECVQDMDHENMFWYRQDPGLGLRLIYFSYDVKMKEKGDIPEGYSVSREKKERFSLILESASTNQTSMYLCASSLWGIFSSYNSPLHFGNGTRLTVT.

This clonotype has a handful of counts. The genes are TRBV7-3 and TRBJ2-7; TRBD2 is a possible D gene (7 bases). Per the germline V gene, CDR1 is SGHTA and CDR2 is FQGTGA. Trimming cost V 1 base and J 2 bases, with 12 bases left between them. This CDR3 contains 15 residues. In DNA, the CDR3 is TGTGCCAGCAGCTTAAGTCCGGGGGGCGCCTACGAGCAGTACTTC. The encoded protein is CASSLSPGGAYEQYF.

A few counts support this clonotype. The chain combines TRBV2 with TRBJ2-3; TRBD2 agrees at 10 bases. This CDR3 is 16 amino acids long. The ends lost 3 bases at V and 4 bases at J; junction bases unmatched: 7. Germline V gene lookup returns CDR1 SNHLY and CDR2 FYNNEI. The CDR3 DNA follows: TGTGCCAGCAGTGATCGGCTAGCGGGAGTGTCAGATACGCAGTATTTT. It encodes CASSDRLAGVSDTQYF.

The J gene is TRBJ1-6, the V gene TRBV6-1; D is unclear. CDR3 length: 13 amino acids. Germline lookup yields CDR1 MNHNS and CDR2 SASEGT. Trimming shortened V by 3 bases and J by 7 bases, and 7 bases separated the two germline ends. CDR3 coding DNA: TGTGCCAGCAGTGACAGCGAGAATTCACCCCTCCACTTT. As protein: CASSDSENSPLHF.

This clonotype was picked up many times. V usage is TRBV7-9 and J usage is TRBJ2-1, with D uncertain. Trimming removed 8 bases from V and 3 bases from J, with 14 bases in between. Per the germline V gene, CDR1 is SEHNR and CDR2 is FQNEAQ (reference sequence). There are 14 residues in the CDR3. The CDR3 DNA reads TGTGCCAGCCTACCCGGCTCCAACTACAATGAGCAGTTCTTC. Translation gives CASLPGSNYNEQFF.

CDR3 residues: CASSSDLQANYGYTF. DNA for the CDR3: TGTGCCAGCAGCTCGGACCTACAAGCTAACTATGGCTACACCTTC. J is TRBJ1-2 and V is TRBV11-2; D not resolved. V dropped 4 bases and J dropped 0 bases, with 12 bases sitting between them. Germline assignment: CDR1 SGHAT and CDR2 FQNNGV. The CDR3 length is 15 residues.

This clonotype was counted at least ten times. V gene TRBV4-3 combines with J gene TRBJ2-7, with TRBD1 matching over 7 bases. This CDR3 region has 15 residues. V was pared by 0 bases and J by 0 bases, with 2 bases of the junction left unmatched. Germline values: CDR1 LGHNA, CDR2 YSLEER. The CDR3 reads CASSQETGASYEQYF. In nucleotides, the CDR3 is TGCGCCAGCAGCCAAGAAACAGGGGCCTCCTACGAGCAGTACTTC.

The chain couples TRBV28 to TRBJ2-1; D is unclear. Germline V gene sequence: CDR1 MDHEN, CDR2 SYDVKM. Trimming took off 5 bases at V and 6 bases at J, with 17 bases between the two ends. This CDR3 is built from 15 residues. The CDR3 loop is CASSPGSLGPNEQFF. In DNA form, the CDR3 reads TGTGCCAGCAGTCCCGGGTCCTTGGGCCCCAATGAGCAGTTCTTC.

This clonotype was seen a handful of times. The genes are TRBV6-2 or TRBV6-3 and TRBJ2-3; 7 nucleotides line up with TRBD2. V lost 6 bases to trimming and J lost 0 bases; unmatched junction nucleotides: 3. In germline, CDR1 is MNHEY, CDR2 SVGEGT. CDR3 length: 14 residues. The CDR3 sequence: CASSSGTSTDTQYF. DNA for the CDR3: TGTGCCAGCAGCAGCGGGACTAGCACAGATACGCAGTATTTT.

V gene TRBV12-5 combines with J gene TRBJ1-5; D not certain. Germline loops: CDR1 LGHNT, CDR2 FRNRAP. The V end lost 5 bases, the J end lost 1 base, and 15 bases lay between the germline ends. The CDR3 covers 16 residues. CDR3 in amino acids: CASGPWTATSNQPQHF. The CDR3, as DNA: TGTGCTAGTGGTCCATGGACCGCTACCAGCAATCAGCCCCAGCATTTT.

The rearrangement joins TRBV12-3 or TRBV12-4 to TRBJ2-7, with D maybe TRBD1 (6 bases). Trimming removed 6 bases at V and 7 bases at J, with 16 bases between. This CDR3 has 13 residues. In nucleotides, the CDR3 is TGTGCCAGCAGCCCTAGACAGGATCGAGAGCAGTACTTC. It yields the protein CASSPRQDREQYF.

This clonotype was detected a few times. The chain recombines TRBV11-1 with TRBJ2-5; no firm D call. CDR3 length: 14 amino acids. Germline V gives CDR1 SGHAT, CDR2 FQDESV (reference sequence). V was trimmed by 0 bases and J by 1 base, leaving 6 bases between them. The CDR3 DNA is TGTGCCAGCAGCTTAGCTCTCACCCAAGAGACCCAGTACTTC. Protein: CASSLALTQETQYF.

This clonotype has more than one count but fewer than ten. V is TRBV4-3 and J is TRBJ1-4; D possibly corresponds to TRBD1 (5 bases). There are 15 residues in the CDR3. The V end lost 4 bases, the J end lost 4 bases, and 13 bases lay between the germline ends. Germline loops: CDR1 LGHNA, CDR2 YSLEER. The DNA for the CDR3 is TGCGCCAGCAGCCCCAGACAGCCGAGTAATGAAAAACTGTTTTTT. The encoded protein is CASSPRQPSNEKLFF.

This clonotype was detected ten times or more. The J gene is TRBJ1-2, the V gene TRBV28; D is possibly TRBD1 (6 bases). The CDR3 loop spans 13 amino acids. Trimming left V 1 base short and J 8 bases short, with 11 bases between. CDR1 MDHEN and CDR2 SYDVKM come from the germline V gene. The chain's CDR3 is CASSLSRQEGYTF. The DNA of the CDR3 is TGTGCCAGCAGTTTATCCCGACAGGAGGGCTACACCTTC.

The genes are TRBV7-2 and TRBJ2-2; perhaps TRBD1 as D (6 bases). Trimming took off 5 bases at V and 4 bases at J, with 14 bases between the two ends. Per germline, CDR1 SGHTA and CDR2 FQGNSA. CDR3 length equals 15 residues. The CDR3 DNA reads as TGTGCCAGCAGCCCTGGGACAAGTACCACCGGGGAGCTGTTTTTT. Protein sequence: CASSPGTSTTGELFF.

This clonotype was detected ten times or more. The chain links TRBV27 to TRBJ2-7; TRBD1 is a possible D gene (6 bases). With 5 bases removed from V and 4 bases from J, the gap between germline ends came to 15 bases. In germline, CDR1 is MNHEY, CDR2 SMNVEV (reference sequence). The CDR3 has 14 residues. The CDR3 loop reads CASSRNPRGYEQYF. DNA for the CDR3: TGTGCCAGCAGTCGAAACCCCAGGGGTTACGAGCAGTACTTC.

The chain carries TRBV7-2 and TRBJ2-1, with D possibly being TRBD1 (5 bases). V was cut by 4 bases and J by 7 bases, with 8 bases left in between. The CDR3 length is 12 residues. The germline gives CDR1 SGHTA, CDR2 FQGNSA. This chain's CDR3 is CASSSGWNEQFF. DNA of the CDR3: TGTGCCAGCAGCTCAGGGTGGAATGAGCAGTTCTTC.